A single sample is the source of the 7 T cell receptor beta chains below, sequenced in a study of post-analysis software for immune sequencing data. Study findings and constraints: Relative to controls, patients had 4 or 5 TRBV segments at higher frequency, with TRBV5-6, TRBV5-1 and TRBV20-1 among these.

Sequencing libraries made from TCR beta cDNA carried unique molecular identifiers. MiXCR, applied by TCRdb to the PCR reads, yields one record per CDR3 protein. This sample has 740,000 or so distinct CDR3 sequences, with approximately 57% found just once. Antigen specificity for these receptors is unknown. The sequencing input was blood. Every receptor here comes from a girl between 10 and 17 years old with multiple sclerosis.

This clonotype showed up just a few times. The chain links TRBV7-8 to TRBJ1-5; D is unclear. The germline V gene has CDR1 SGHVS and CDR2 FQNEAQ. V lost 5 bases and J 0 bases, leaving 14 bases between the germline ends. The CDR3 length is 16 residues. The CDR3 loop is CASSPSTGYSNQPQHF. Written as DNA, the CDR3 is TGTGCCAGCAGCCCATCGACGGGTTATAGCAATCAGCCCCAGCATTTT. Drawing the rest from reference TRBV7-8 and TRBJ1-5, the complete variable domain is GAGVSQSPRYKVAKRGQDVALRCDPISGHVSLFWYQQALGQGPEFLTYFQNEAQLDKSGLPSDRFFAERPEGSVSTLKIQRTQQEDSAVYLCASSPSTGYSNQPQHFGDGTRLSIL.

This chain links TRBV18 with TRBJ2-1; 12 nucleotides agree with TRBD2. CDR3 length: 18 amino acids. The V segment lost 2 bases and the J segment 7 bases; nucleotides outside the gene matches: 12. Per the germline V gene, CDR1 is KGHSH and CDR2 is LQKENI. This chain's CDR3 is CASSPDGLRTSGRNEQFF. The CDR3 DNA is TGTGCCAGCTCACCAGACGGACTACGAACTAGCGGGAGGAATGAGCAGTTCTTC.

The chain joins TRBV5-1 to TRBJ2-3; D not certain. Trimming left V 0 bases short and J 1 base short, with 6 bases between. There are 14 residues in the CDR3. CDR1 and CDR2 from the germline V gene are SGHRS and YFSETQ. The CDR3 nucleotides are TGCGCCAGCAGCTTGGAGTTGGGCACAGATACGCAGTATTTT. It encodes CASSLELGTDTQYF.

The V gene is TRBV28, the J gene TRBJ2-7; D is perhaps TRBD1 (6 bases). Germline CDR1 is MDHEN and CDR2 is SYDVKM. Trimming left V 1 base short and J 0 bases short, with 19 bases between. The CDR3 is made up of 18 amino acids. The CDR3 protein is CASSLFKKDRRPSYEQYF. In DNA, the CDR3 is TGTGCCAGCAGTTTATTTAAGAAAGACAGGCGCCCCTCCTACGAGCAGTACTTC.

This clonotype was counted a few times. V is TRBV10-3 and J is TRBJ1-2; D not resolved. Trimming pared 6 bases from V and 3 bases from J, leaving 8 bases between. This CDR3 spans 12 amino acids. CDR1 is ENHRY, CDR2 SYGVKD, per germline. CDR3 sequence: CAISVFDYGYTF. The DNA for the CDR3 is TGTGCCATCAGCGTCTTCGACTATGGCTACACCTTC.

The chain is built from TRBV2 and TRBJ2-7; 7 bases are shared with TRBD1. This CDR3 is 13 amino acids long. The J segment lost 2 bases and the V segment lost 7 bases, leaving 5 bases of the junction unmatched. Germline V gene sequence: CDR1 SNHLY, CDR2 FYNNEI. The CDR3 DNA follows: TGTGCCAGCAAGGGACAGCCCCCCTACGAGCAGTACTTC. Translating gives CASKGQPPYEQYF.

This sequence joins TRBV3-1 and TRBJ2-1, with D uncertain. Trimming stripped 0 bases from V and 6 bases from J, with 6 bases between. The CDR3 is made up of 13 amino acids. CDR1 is LGHDT, CDR2 YNNKEL, per germline (reference sequence). For the CDR3, the DNA is TGTGCCAGCAGCCAAGATTGGGCCAATGAGCAGTTCTTC. Its translation: CASSQDWANEQFF.